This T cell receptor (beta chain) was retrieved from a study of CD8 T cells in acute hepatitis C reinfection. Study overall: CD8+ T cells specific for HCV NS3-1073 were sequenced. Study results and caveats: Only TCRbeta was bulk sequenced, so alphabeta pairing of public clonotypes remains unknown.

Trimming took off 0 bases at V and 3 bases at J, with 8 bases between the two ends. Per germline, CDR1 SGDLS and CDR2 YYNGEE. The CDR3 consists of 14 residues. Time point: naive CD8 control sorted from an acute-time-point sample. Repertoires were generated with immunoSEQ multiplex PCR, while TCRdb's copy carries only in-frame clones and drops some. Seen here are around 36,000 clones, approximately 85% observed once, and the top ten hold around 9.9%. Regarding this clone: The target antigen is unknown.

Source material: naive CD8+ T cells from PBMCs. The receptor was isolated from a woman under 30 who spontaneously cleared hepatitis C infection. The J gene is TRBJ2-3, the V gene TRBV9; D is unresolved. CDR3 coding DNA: TGTGCCAGCAGCGTAGTCCGGAATACAGATACGCAGTATTTT. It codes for CASSVVRNTDTQYF.